The 2 T cell receptor beta chains below all came from one sample that was sequenced in a study of blood T cell repertoires in COVID-19. This table comes from immunoSEQ multiplex PCR, and its TCRdb copy is limited to in-frame clones, with some not included. Here the sample spans tens of thousands of clones, almost 85% being singletons. Sequencing input: peripheral blood. Receptors originate from a middle-aged man with acute or convalescent COVID-19.

The CDR3 protein is CASSFGTGFYGYTF. The CDR3 bases are TGTGCCAGCAGCTTCGGGACAGGGTTTTATGGCTACACCTTC. The gene calls are TRBV7-9 and TRBJ1-2; TRBD1 agrees at 9 bases. The CDR3 is 14 amino acids. After removal of 3 bases from V and 5 bases from J, the junction contained 4 bases not matched to a gene. In germline, CDR1 is SEHNR, CDR2 FQNEAQ (reference sequence). Full variable domain (remainder filled in from reference TRBV7-9 and TRBJ1-2): DTGVSQNPRHKITKRGQNVTFRCDPISEHNRLYWYRQTLGQGPEFLTYFQNEAQLEKSRLLSDRFSAERPKGSFSTLEIQRTEQGDSAMYLCASSFGTGFYGYTFGSGTRLTVV.

The chain employs TRBV6-2 or TRBV6-3 and TRBJ1-3, with D possibly matching TRBD1 (6 bases). Between the trimmed V and J ends, which lost 1 base and 0 bases, there was a span of 7 bases. Germline V gene lookup returns CDR1 MNHEY and CDR2 SVGEGT. The CDR3 is 15 residues long. CDR3 sequence (DNA): TGTGCCAGCAGTTACTGGACAGCCTCTGGAAACACCATATATTTT. This encodes CASSYWTASGNTIYF.